Shown below are 18 T cell receptor beta chains from a single sample sequenced in a study of regulatory T cells in long-lasting Graves disease. Libraries of TCR beta came from iRepertoire HTBI primers plus Arm-PCR of CDR3 regions. TCRdb recomputed calls from the multiplex PCR reads with MiXCR, one row per CDR3 protein. This table has approximately 250,000 distinct CDR3 sequences, around 20% appearing once. Time point here: newly diagnosed GD, antithyroid drugs for less than 3 months. Researchers made the TCR library from RNA that was extracted from PBMCs. This material consisted of peripheral blood mononuclear cells (PBMCs), taken at new diagnosis, from a patient treated with antithyroid drugs. The receptors shown here come from a female donor with Graves disease.

V is TRBV7-9 and J is TRBJ2-3, with 9 bases matching TRBD1. The CDR3 is made up of 15 amino acids. Germline values: CDR1 SEHNR, CDR2 FQNEAQ (reference sequence). Germline trimming cut 3 bases from V and 6 bases from J; bases unmatched to any gene: 7. The CDR3 is CASSFQGTGTDTQYF. DNA of the CDR3: TGTGCCAGCAGCTTTCAAGGGACAGGGACGGATACGCAGTATTTT.

This clonotype showed up many times. The chain employs TRBV3-1 and TRBJ1-6, with a possible D match to TRBD1 (6 bases). CDR1 is LGHDT, CDR2 YNNKEL, per germline (reference sequence). The CDR3 extends over 14 amino acids. V lost 4 bases to trimming and J lost 7 bases, with 11 bases between them. The CDR3 DNA follows: TGTGCCAGCAGCCCGCGGACAGCCAATTCACCCCTCCACTTT. This translates into CASSPRTANSPLHF.

The rearrangement links TRBV11-2 to TRBJ2-3; tentative D call: TRBD1 (6 bases). V lost 5 bases, J lost 1 base, and 10 bases lay in between. Germline V gives CDR1 SGHAT, CDR2 FQNNGV. The CDR3 spans 14 residues. CDR3 amino acids: CASSHYRGTDTQYF. CDR3 DNA: TGTGCCAGCAGCCATTACAGGGGCACAGATACGCAGTATTTT.

This clonotype has more than one count but fewer than ten. The CDR3 coding sequence is TGTGCCAGCAGGGGACTAGCGGGAGGGCCGGTCTACGAGCAGTACTTC. Translating it yields CASRGLAGGPVYEQYF. The chain is built from TRBV27 and TRBJ2-7; 16 bases are a match to TRBD2. The CDR3 covers 16 residues. Germline CDR1 reads MNHEY; CDR2 reads SMNVEV (reference sequence). The J segment lost 3 bases and the V segment lost 6 bases, leaving 5 bases of the junction unmatched.

This clonotype has a handful of counts. The CDR3 ends on some other residue instead of the conserved phenylalanine or tryptophan, so this is likely a read error. This chain joins TRBV2 and TRBJ1-2; D uncertain. CDR3 length: 13 amino acids. V lost 3 bases, J lost 2 bases, and 7 bases lay in between. Germline V CDR1 and CDR2: SNHLY, FYNNEI. CDR3 in amino acids: CASSEGLNYGYTL. CDR3 sequence (DNA): TGTGCCAGCAGTGAGGGCCTGAACTATGGCTACACCCTC.

This clonotype showed up many times. V is TRBV19 and J is TRBJ1-1; D is possibly TRBD1 (6 bases). CDR3 size: 13 residues. Trimming took off 9 bases at V and 1 base at J, with 12 bases between the two ends. Germline CDR1 LNHDA, CDR2 SQIVND (reference sequence). In DNA, the CDR3 is TGTGCCAGCCGGGACACCTCGAACACTGAAGCTTTCTTT. Encoded protein: CASRDTSNTEAFF.

This clonotype was seen more than once but under ten times. The V and J genes are TRBV10-2 and TRBJ1-4; no clear D gene. Between the trimmed V and J ends, which lost 2 bases and 4 bases, there was a span of 14 bases. Germline V gives CDR1 WSHSY, CDR2 SAAADI. The CDR3 has 16 residues. Here the CDR3 reads CASSEGPTRGNEKLFF. CDR3 in DNA: TGCGCCAGCAGTGAGGGCCCCACTCGGGGTAATGAAAAACTGTTTTTT.

At least ten counts were recorded for this clonotype. The chain has TRBV28 and TRBJ2-3; 7 positions agree with TRBD2. The CDR3 is 16 residues long. Trimming removed 4 bases from V and 2 bases from J; junction bases left unmatched: 9. CDR1 MDHEN and CDR2 SYDVKM come from the germline V gene. The CDR3 DNA reads TGTGCCAGCAGTTCAAGGGCGGCGGGGGACACAGATACGCAGTATTTT. Encoded protein: CASSSRAAGDTDTQYF.

This clonotype was picked up many times. The gene calls are TRBV11-3 and TRBJ2-2, with a weak D call TRBD1 (6 bases). Germline CDR1 is SGHNT and CDR2 is YENEEA. V was shortened by 8 bases and J by 6 bases, with 13 bases between the two germline ends. This CDR3 comprises 13 residues. The CDR3 reads CASPGQIAGELFF. DNA for the CDR3: TGTGCCAGCCCGGGACAAATTGCCGGGGAGCTGTTTTTT.

This clonotype was counted at least ten times. The rearrangement links TRBV27 to TRBJ1-1; a weak D match, TRBD1 (6 bases). Germline CDR1 reads MNHEY; CDR2 reads SMNVEV (reference sequence). CDR3 size: 13 residues. Trimming stripped 4 bases from V and 7 bases from J, with 13 bases between. In DNA, the CDR3 is TGTGCCAGCAGTTCTAACCGGGACAATGAAGCTTTCTTT. Protein sequence: CASSSNRDNEAFF.

This clonotype was seen only a few times. The chain has TRBV6-1 and TRBJ2-7; 10 nucleotides align to TRBD1. This CDR3 is 14 amino acids long. Germline loops: CDR1 MNHNS, CDR2 SASEGT. V was clipped by 2 bases and J by 4 bases; unmatched bases: 2. The CDR3 region has the DNA TGTGCCAGCAGTGAAAGGGACAGGGGTTACGAGCAGTACTTC. Amino acid sequence: CASSERDRGYEQYF.

This clonotype came up many times. The chain uses TRBV7-3 and TRBJ2-1, with D unclear. Trimming removed 2 bases from V and 8 bases from J, with 10 bases in between. The CDR3 sequence is 13 residues long. Per germline, CDR1 SGHTA and CDR2 FQGTGA. The CDR3 DNA follows: TGTGCCAGCAGCTTAGGTCAAGGGTATGAGCAGTTCTTC. Translating gives CASSLGQGYEQFF.

This clonotype was detected many times. The chain is built from TRBV7-2 and TRBJ2-7; 9 nucleotides match TRBD1. The germline CDR1 and CDR2 sequences are SGHTA and FQGNSA. The V gene end was trimmed by 5 bases and the J gene end by 5 bases; junction bases not matched to a gene: 7. The CDR3 contains 14 residues. The CDR3 DNA reads TGTGCCAGCAGCCCCGGGACAGGGTTAGACGAGCAGTACTTC. Its translation is CASSPGTGLDEQYF. The full variable domain, completed using reference TRBV7-2 and TRBJ2-7, is GAGVSQSPSNKVTEKGKDVELRCDPISGHTALYWYRQSLGQGLEFLIYFQGNSAPDKSGLPSDRFSAERTGGSVSTLTIQRTQQEDSAVYLCASSPGTGLDEQYFGPGTRLTVT.

Many counts were recorded for this clonotype. V gene TRBV13 combines with J gene TRBJ2-2; the D is unclear. Deletions cut 3 bases from V and 1 base from J, with 6 bases between. The CDR3 is 14 residues long. The V gene's germline CDR1 is PRHDT and CDR2 FYEKMQ (reference sequence). In DNA, the CDR3 is TGTGCCAGCAGCTTTTGGGAGAACACCGGGGAGCTGTTTTTT. It specifies CASSFWENTGELFF.

This clonotype was picked up many times. The chain joins TRBV5-1 to TRBJ2-7; D unclear. Germline V gene sequence: CDR1 SGHRS, CDR2 YFSETQ. The CDR3 is made up of 14 amino acids. V shed 0 bases and J shed 2 bases, with 9 bases lying between them. The CDR3 region has the DNA TGCGCCAGCAGCTTGGCAGCTAGAACCTACGAGCAGTACTTC. Translation: CASSLAARTYEQYF.

The table lists this clonotype with many counts. V gene TRBV20-1 combines with J gene TRBJ2-1, with D maybe TRBD2 (7 bases). The V end lost 6 bases, the J end lost 3 bases, and 21 bases lay between the germline ends. The CDR3 is 16 residues long. Germline loops: CDR1 DFQATT, CDR2 SNEGSKA (reference sequence). CDR3 nucleotide sequence: TGCAGTGCCACTAGGGGGGGGCTAGTCGTCTACAATGAGCAGTTCTTC. This encodes CSATRGGLVVYNEQFF.

On this clonotype itself: This likely reflects a read error, since a far larger clone is one base away. V and J are TRBV2 and TRBJ2-3; 11 positions match TRBD2. The DNA end lines up better with TRBJ2-7; the J call may be wrong. The CDR3 extends over 16 amino acids. The germline V gene has CDR1 SNHLY and CDR2 FYNNEI. The CDR3 loop reads CASSDRLAGGGDEQYF. In DNA form, the CDR3 reads TGTGCCAGCAGTGACCGGCTAGCGGGAGGTGGCGATGAGCAGTACTTC.

This clonotype came up many times. The genes are TRBV7-8 and TRBJ1-1; D perhaps matches TRBD1 (6 bases). Germline CDR1 SGHVS, CDR2 FQNEAQ. The CDR3 covers 12 residues. Trimming shortened V by 6 bases and J by 6 bases, and 11 bases separated the two germline ends. The CDR3 region has the DNA TGTGCCAGCAGGAGACAGGTGGCTGAAGCTTTCTTT. As protein: CASRRQVAEAFF.